Listed below are T cell receptor beta chains from one sample, sequenced in a study of blood T cells in healthy people across ages. From the 5' RACE reads, TCRdb called clonotypes with MiXCR, one entry per CDR3 protein. Of some 860,000 distinct CDR3 sequences listed, around three fifths are singletons. Sequencing used blood. The receptors come from a middle-aged man in good health. Both conserved end residues are part of each CDR3. A D gene is named only where the DNA matches it firmly. Clone size is not always given. Where it is, it says once, few, many or a class for expanded clones.

V gene	J gene	D gene	CDR3 length	clone size	CDR3 protein	CDR3 DNA
TRBV20-1	TRBJ1-5	TRBD1	16	-	CSARDSPGQVHQPQHF	TGCAGTGCTAGAGATTCCCCTGGACAGGTTCATCAGCCCCAGCATTTT
TRBV24-1	TRBJ1-2	TRBD1	11	-	CATGTGIGYTF	TGTGCCACCGGGACAGGGATAGGGTACACCTTC
TRBV4-2	TRBJ1-6	TRBD1	19	once	CASSQDLPVSGQGNSPLHF	TGTGCCAGCAGCCAAGATCTTCCAGTAAGTGGACAGGGGAATTCACCCCTCCACTTT
TRBV27	TRBJ1-2	-	16	-	CASSLSAGDTIYGYTF	TGTGCCAGCAGTTTATCGGCCGGGGACACCATATATGGCTACACCTTC
TRBV29-1	TRBJ2-7	-	11	-	CSVVSSYEQYF	TGCAGCGTTGTTTCATCTTACGAGCAGTACTTC
TRBV2	TRBJ2-5	TRBD2	14	few	CASSERTSSETQYF	TGTGCCAGCAGTGAAAGGACTAGTTCGGAGACCCAGTACTTC
TRBV5-1	TRBJ2-1	-	13	few	CASSLGAPNEQFF	TGCGCCAGCAGCTTGGGGGCCCCCAATGAGCAGTTCTTC
TRBV6-2/TRBV6-3	TRBJ2-5	TRBD1	13	few	CASSDRQGETQYF	TGTGCCAGCAGCGACAGACAGGGAGAGACCCAGTACTTC
TRBV7-2	TRBJ2-7	-	14	few	CASSSRDGSYEQYF	TGTGCCAGCAGCAGCCGGGACGGCTCCTACGAGCAGTACTTC
TRBV11-3	TRBJ2-7	TRBD1	17	many	CASSLKRATGGLNEQYF	TGTGCCAGCAGCTTAAAGCGTGCGACAGGGGGCTTAAACGAGCAGTACTTC
TRBV9	TRBJ2-3	TRBD1	15	-	CASSVGQGWTDTQYF	TGTGCCAGCAGCGTAGGACAGGGGTGGACAGATACGCAGTATTTT
TRBV2	TRBJ1-1	-	13	-	CASNERDYTEAFF	TGTGCCAGCAATGAGCGGGATTACACTGAAGCTTTCTTT
TRBV7-9	TRBJ2-7	-	13	once	CASSSDRSNEQYF	TGTGCCAGCAGCAGCGACAGGTCCAACGAGCAGTACTTC
TRBV5-1	TRBJ1-1	-	16	-	CASSLFRYDRDTEAFF	TGCGCCAGCAGCTTGTTTCGGTATGATAGGGACACTGAAGCTTTCTTT
TRBV9	TRBJ1-2	-	13	-	CASSVRGVNGYTF	TGTGCCAGCAGCGTAAGAGGGGTGAATGGCTACACCTTC
TRBV4-3	TRBJ1-6	-	14	few	CASSQDSRNSPLHF	TGCGCCAGCAGCCAGGACAGTAGAAATTCACCCCTCCACTTT
TRBV6-1	TRBJ1-1	TRBD1	15	-	CASSRDRVGGTEAFF	TGTGCCAGCAGCCGGGACAGGGTTGGGGGCACTGAAGCTTTCTTT
TRBV6-5	TRBJ2-7	-	15	-	CASSYSGGESYEQYF	TGTGCCAGCAGTTACTCAGGGGGGGAGAGCTACGAGCAGTACTTC
TRBV2	TRBJ2-7	TRBD1	12	few	CASSGQDYEQYF	TGTGCCAGCAGCGGACAGGACTACGAGCAGTACTTC
TRBV29-1	TRBJ2-1	TRBD2	15	few	CSGKLAGGPMNEQFF	TGCAGCGGGAAACTAGCGGGAGGCCCTATGAATGAGCAGTTCTTC
TRBV5-1	TRBJ2-1	-	16	-	CASSPVLGGADNEQFF	TGCGCCAGCAGCCCGGTTTTAGGGGGGGCCGATAATGAGCAGTTCTTC
TRBV6-2/TRBV6-3	TRBJ2-7	TRBD2	20	few	CASSYSMGLAGGQSSYEQYF	TGTGCCAGCAGTTACTCGATGGGACTAGCGGGAGGGCAGAGCTCCTACGAGCAGTACTTC
TRBV7-2	TRBJ2-7	TRBD2	19	-	CASTKYGREAARSYNEQYF	TGTGCCAGCACTAAGTACGGGCGGGAGGCTGCGCGCTCCTACAATGAGCAGTACTTC
TRBV5-1	TRBJ2-3	TRBD1	16	few	CASSAGGQPSTDTQYF	TGCGCCAGCAGCGCAGGGGGACAGCCTAGCACAGATACGCAGTATTTT
TRBV10-3	TRBJ1-5	TRBD1	17	-	CAISESIVGQGNQPQHF	TGTGCCATCAGTGAGTCGATTGTGGGACAGGGTAATCAGCCCCAGCATTTT
TRBV29-1	TRBJ2-5	-	11	-	CSAGFFDEQYF	TGCAGCGCTGGATTCTTCGATGAGCAGTACTTC
TRBV7-8	TRBJ2-1	TRBD2	15	-	CASSVSGRSYNEQFF	TGTGCCAGCAGCGTTAGCGGGAGATCCTACAATGAGCAGTTCTTC
TRBV12-3/TRBV12-4	TRBJ2-7	TRBD2	14	-	CASSPAQAAGEQYF	TGTGCCAGCAGTCCAGCCCAGGCAGCGGGGGAGCAGTACTTC
TRBV9	TRBJ2-7	TRBD2	16	few	CASSVEAASGTYEQYF	TGTGCCAGTAGCGTAGAGGCGGCTAGCGGGACCTACGAGCAGTACTTC
TRBV28	TRBJ2-1	-	14	-	CASSLSVPGDEQFF	TGTGCCAGCAGTTTAAGTGTGCCTGGAGATGAGCAGTTCTTC
TRBV9	TRBJ1-2	-	16	few	CASSVAPANSNYGYTF	TGTGCCAGCAGCGTAGCCCCAGCTAACTCTAACTATGGCTACACCTTC
TRBV27	TRBJ1-4	-	14	few	CASSTTTEPEKLFF	TGTGCCAGCAGTACAACGACAGAGCCCGAAAAACTGTTTTTT
TRBV20-1	TRBJ2-5	-	12	few	CSASGVQETQYF	TGCAGTGCCTCTGGGGTCCAAGAGACCCAGTACTTC
TRBV19	TRBJ2-1	-	14	-	CASSIGGRGNEQFF	TGTGCCAGTAGTATAGGGGGTCGGGGCAATGAGCAGTTCTTC
TRBV7-2	TRBJ2-7	-	16	-	CASSLNGGNSYNEQYF	TGTGCCAGCAGCTTGAACGGGGGAAACTCCTACAATGAGCAGTACTTC
TRBV12-5	TRBJ2-3	-	13	-	CASGLGPGDTQYF	TGTGCTAGTGGTTTGGGCCCTGGGGATACGCAGTATTTT
TRBV20-1	TRBJ2-5	-	14	-	CSAREGEYQETQYF	TGCAGTGCTAGAGAGGGCGAGTACCAAGAGACCCAGTACTTC
TRBV6-2/TRBV6-3	TRBJ2-1	TRBD2	20	-	CASSFTLYLTSGSQYNEQFF	TGTGCCAGCAGTTTCACCCTCTACCTGACTAGCGGGAGCCAGTACAATGAGCAGTTCTTC
TRBV20-1	TRBJ2-1	-	12	-	CSAREILYEQFF	TGCAGTGCTAGAGAGATTTTGTATGAGCAGTTCTTC
TRBV29-1	TRBJ2-7	TRBD2	13	-	CSVGLAGGGEQYF	TGCAGCGTCGGACTAGCGGGAGGTGGTGAGCAGTACTTC